One and the same sample provided the 22 T cell receptor beta chains below, sequenced in a study of T cell responses to AZD1222 COVID-19 vaccine. The data were produced by immunoSEQ multiplex PCR, yet TCRdb's version contains in-frame clones alone and is incomplete. The repertoire includes roughly 150,000 clones, around 92% of them detected once, and under 2.5% sits in the top ten. Sequences were derived from peripheral blood, sampled on day 0 of AZD1222 vaccination. The source of these receptors is an adult in good health.

The chain joins TRBV11-2 to TRBJ2-7, with D tentatively TRBD2 (6 bases). Germline V gives CDR1 SGHAT, CDR2 FQNNGV. The CDR3 has 17 amino acids. The germline V and J ends were trimmed by 1 base and 2 bases, with 18 bases remaining between them. CDR3 nucleotides: TGTGCCAGCAGCTTAGCGGCGGGGATTGACAGAGCCTACGAGCAGTACTTC. It is translated as CASSLAAGIDRAYEQYF.

This clone is a singleton in its sample. This rearrangement joins TRBV7-2 to TRBJ2-1; 11 bases agree with TRBD2. There are 15 residues in the CDR3. Germline V gene sequence: CDR1 SGHTA, CDR2 FQGNSA. V shed 5 bases and J 5 bases; nucleotides not matched to a gene: 5. The CDR3 DNA is TGTGCCAGCAGCCCCGGACTAGCGGGCAACAATGAGCAGTTCTTC. Translation: CASSPGLAGNNEQFF.

The chain is built from TRBV27 and TRBJ1-2; the D gene is possibly TRBD1 (5 bases). Trimming shortened V by 7 bases and J by 1 base, and 22 bases separated the two germline ends. Germline V gene lookup returns CDR1 MNHEY and CDR2 SMNVEV (reference sequence). The CDR3 contains 17 residues. CDR3 sequence reads: CASTRKARDVLNYGYTF. DNA of the CDR3: TGTGCCAGCACCCGAAAGGCTCGGGACGTCCTTAACTATGGCTACACCTTC.

The chain links TRBV5-4 to TRBJ2-7, with D tentatively TRBD1 or TRBD2 (5 bases each). Deletions cut 4 bases from V and 0 bases from J, with 17 bases between. The CDR3 runs 16 residues. The germline V gene encodes CDR1 SGHNT and CDR2 YYREEE (reference sequence). The CDR3 reads CASSVNLGVSSYEQYF. CDR3 nucleotides: TGTGCCAGCAGCGTTAACCTGGGGGTTTCCTCCTACGAGCAGTACTTC.

This clone was observed a single time. V gene TRBV7-6 combines with J gene TRBJ2-1, with 7 bases matching TRBD2. Per the germline V gene, CDR1 is SGHVS and CDR2 is FNYEAQ. The CDR3 extends over 17 amino acids. Losses at the gene ends were 6 bases for V and 5 bases for J; bases not matched to a gene: 16. This chain's CDR3 is CASRSPGEGPSHNEQFF. The CDR3 DNA is TGTGCCAGCAGATCCCCCGGGGAGGGGCCTTCCCACAATGAGCAGTTCTTC.

Only one count was recorded for this clone. The CDR3 nucleotides are TGTGCCTGGACTCGGCGTAGCTTTGGCACTGAAGCTTTCTTT. Translation: CAWTRRSFGTEAFF. The chain has TRBV30 and TRBJ1-1; D is undetermined. Germline V gives CDR1 GTSNPN, CDR2 SVGIG (reference sequence). Trimming removed 4 bases at V and 4 bases at J, with 16 bases between. The CDR3 is 14 residues long.

The CDR3 DNA sequence: TGTGCCAGTAGTGGGACAGGGGACTATGGCTACACCTTC. Amino acid sequence: CASSGTGDYGYTF. The V and J genes are TRBV19 and TRBJ1-2; 10 nucleotides match TRBD1. CDR3 size: 13 residues. J was trimmed by 3 bases and V by 5 bases; bases with no gene match: 0. Germline loops: CDR1 LNHDA, CDR2 SQIVND (reference sequence).

This clone was seen only a few times. The chain joins TRBV28 to TRBJ2-4; D is possibly TRBD2 (6 bases). The germline gives CDR1 MDHEN, CDR2 SYDVKM. Deletions cut 5 bases from V and 8 bases from J, with 19 bases between. There are 15 residues in the CDR3. This chain's CDR3 is CASSPRWWRGHIQYF. The CDR3 DNA reads as TGTGCCAGCAGTCCCCGGTGGTGGAGGGGTCACATTCAGTACTTC.

This chain links TRBV11-2 with TRBJ1-1; D is undetermined. The V and J ends lost 3 bases and 0 bases respectively, with 8 bases between them. The CDR3 has 14 residues. Germline-derived CDR1 and CDR2 are SGHAT and FQNNGV. This CDR3 is CASSFSGMNTEAFF. CDR3 nucleotide sequence: TGTGCCAGCAGCTTTTCGGGGATGAACACTGAAGCTTTCTTT.

This chain connects TRBV2 to TRBJ1-5; 10 nucleotides agree with TRBD1. The junction had 2 bases not matched to a gene; V was cut back by 5 bases and J by 1 base. Germline CDR1 is SNHLY and CDR2 is FYNNEI. This CDR3 is built from 15 residues. The CDR3 region is CASSRTGGSNQPQHF. The CDR3 bases are TGTGCCAGCAGTCGGACAGGGGGGAGCAATCAGCCCCAGCATTTT.

This clone was observed a handful of times. The gene calls are TRBV30 and TRBJ2-1; 9 positions agree with TRBD1. Per the germline V gene, CDR1 is GTSNPN and CDR2 is SVGIG (reference sequence). The CDR3 is 12 residues long. Trimming at V came to 4 bases and at J to 6 bases, leaving 1 base not matched to a gene. CDR3 in amino acids: CAWTDRGNEQFF. In nucleotides, the CDR3 is TGTGCCTGGACGGACAGGGGCAATGAGCAGTTCTTC.

The CDR3 loop is CASSFSLAGPPADTQYF. The CDR3 coding sequence is TGTGCCAGCAGCTTTTCCCTTGCGGGACCCCCGGCAGATACGCAGTATTTT. The V and J genes are TRBV7-9 and TRBJ2-3; D possibly corresponds to TRBD2 (6 bases). Germline CDR1 is SEHNR and CDR2 is FQNEAQ (reference sequence). Trimming took off 3 bases at V and 4 bases at J, with 20 bases between the two ends. This CDR3 has 17 residues.

This clone occurred once. The V call is TRBV3-1 (or the pseudogene TRBV3-2), the J call TRBJ2-1; 16 bases align to TRBD2. The CDR3 runs 18 residues. J gave up 7 bases and V 4 bases, and 10 bases lay outside the gene matches. In germline, CDR1 is LGHDT, CDR2 YNNKEL (reference sequence). This CDR3 is CASSPGTSGGGSWNEQFF. The CDR3 nucleotides are TGTGCCAGCAGCCCAGGGACTAGCGGGGGGGGCAGCTGGAATGAGCAGTTCTTC.

This clone came up many times. The V gene is TRBV23-1, the J gene TRBJ2-7; either TRBD1 or TRBD2 may supply D (5 bases each). TRBV23-1 is identified as an open reading frame with a role that is uncertain. The ends were cut back, 1 base at V and 2 bases at J, with 12 bases in the middle. The CDR3 covers 15 residues. This CDR3 reads CASSQYLRDPYEQYF. The DNA of the CDR3 is TGCGCCAGCAGTCAATACCTACGGGACCCCTACGAGCAGTACTTC.

This clone was recorded a few times. The chain recombines TRBV28 with TRBJ1-1; D is unresolved. This CDR3 contains 11 residues. Germline CDR1 reads MDHEN; CDR2 reads SYDVKM. The V and J ends lost 8 bases and 9 bases respectively, with 13 bases between them. CDR3 loop: CASYRGMQAFF. The CDR3 DNA reads TGTGCCAGCTATCGGGGTATGCAAGCTTTCTTT.

The chain combines TRBV7-9 with TRBJ1-3; no clear D. Germline V lookup: CDR1 SEHNR, CDR2 FQNEAQ (reference sequence). The CDR3 loop spans 16 amino acids. V was shortened by 2 bases and J by 4 bases, with 15 bases between the two germline ends. CDR3: CASSLSIRYLGNTIYF. CDR3 nucleotide sequence: TGTGCCAGCAGCTTAAGTATCCGGTATCTAGGAAACACCATATATTTT.

This clone was picked up one time. J is TRBJ2-7 and V is TRBV19; D may be TRBD2 (5 bases). V lost 4 bases and J lost 2, with 12 bases in between. The CDR3 runs 14 residues. Germline assignment: CDR1 LNHDA and CDR2 SQIVND (reference sequence). The CDR3: CASSTPDGTYEQYF. The CDR3 DNA reads as TGTGCCAGTAGTACCCCGGACGGGACCTACGAGCAGTACTTC.

This rearrangement joins TRBV21-1 to TRBJ2-2; whether TRBD2, the table's D call, matches the DNA was not checked. TRBV21-1 is deemed a pseudogene. This CDR3 is built from 11 residues. The DNA of the CDR3 is TGTGCCAGCCCCGGGGAAGGGGAGCTGTTTTTT. Amino acid sequence: CASPGEGELFF.

V and J are TRBV5-1 and TRBJ2-3; a weak D match, TRBD2 (5 bases). CDR3 length equals 14 residues. CDR1 and CDR2 (germline): SGHRS, YFSETQ. The V end was cut by 0 bases, the J end by 4 bases, with 9 bases between. CDR3 protein: CASSLDGSADTQYF. As DNA, the CDR3 is TGCGCCAGCAGCTTGGATGGTAGCGCAGATACGCAGTATTTT. Filled out from reference TRBV5-1 and TRBJ2-3, the complete variable domain reads KAGVTQTPRYLIKTRGQQVTLSCSPISGHRSVSWYQQTPGQGLQFLFEYFSETQRNKGNFPGRFSGRQFSNSRSEMNVSTLELGDSALYLCASSLDGSADTQYFGPGTRLTVL.

The gene calls are TRBV9 and TRBJ2-2; the match to TRBD2 covers 9 bases. Looked up from germline, CDR1 is SGDLS and CDR2 is YYNGEE. The V and J ends lost 2 bases and 1 base, in that order; junction bases with no gene match: 0. The CDR3 runs to 15 residues. CDR3: CASSVSGRNTGELFF. CDR3 nucleotides: TGTGCCAGCAGCGTTAGCGGGAGGAACACCGGGGAGCTGTTTTTT.

V gene TRBV11-3 combines with J gene TRBJ2-4; D unclear. The CDR3 is made up of 12 amino acids. Deletions cut 0 bases from V and 8 bases from J, with 5 bases between. The germline V gene encodes CDR1 SGHNT and CDR2 YENEEA. In DNA, the CDR3 is TGTGCCAGCAGCTTAGAGGGTGACATTCAGTACTTC. It is translated as CASSLEGDIQYF.

This chain uses TRBV15 with TRBJ1-1; D is ambiguous. Trimming left V 5 bases short and J 0 bases short, with 10 bases between. The CDR3 has 14 amino acids. CDR1 is LNHNV, CDR2 YYDKDF, per germline (reference sequence). DNA for the CDR3: TGTGCCACCAGCGCCAGGTCCTTGAACACTGAAGCTTTCTTT. It is translated as CATSARSLNTEAFF.